A single sample is the source of the 18 T cell receptor beta chains below, sequenced in a study of T cells in Graves' hyperthyroidism and ophthalmopathy. What was amplified from RNA transcripts were TCR beta CDR3 regions. HTBI primers drove first-round RT-PCR of the TCR CDR3. TCRdb itself ran the multiplex PCR reads through MiXCR, one entry per CDR3 protein. This sample yields under 350,000 distinct CDR3 sequences, of which roughly 18% are seen a single time; about 49% belongs to the top ten. Source material: blood. These receptors were obtained from a woman between 50 and 59 years old with Graves' hyperthyroidism.

The sample holds a few counts of this clonotype. The V and J genes are TRBV28 and TRBJ2-7, with 7 bases fitting TRBD2. The CDR3 is made up of 15 amino acids. Germline CDR1 is MDHEN and CDR2 is SYDVKM. J lost 4 bases, V lost 0 bases, and 6 bases had no gene match. The CDR3 DNA reads as TGTGCCAGCAGTTTATGGGTCGGAGCGGGGTACGAGCAGTACTTC. It translates to CASSLWVGAGYEQYF.

Worth noting for this clonotype: This could be a read error, since a much larger clone is one nucleotide away. V usage is TRBV6-5 and J usage is TRBJ2-3; TRBD2 might be the D (6 bases). Germline values: CDR1 MNHEY, CDR2 SVGAGI. Trimming left V 5 bases short and J 2 bases short, with 23 bases between. CDR3 length: 18 amino acids. The CDR3, as DNA: TGTGCCAGCAGTCACTTTCCCCGCGCTAGCGACTACACAGATACGCAGTATTTT. Its translation: CASSHFPRASDYTDTQYF.

There are many counts of this clonotype. The V call is TRBV6-1, the J call TRBJ1-1; D is possibly TRBD1 (6 bases). The CDR3 is 16 amino acids. V dropped 8 bases and J dropped 0 bases, with 19 bases sitting between them. Germline assignment: CDR1 MNHNS and CDR2 SASEGT. CDR3 bases: TGTGCCAGCTCTTCCCGAGGCTGGGACATGAACACTGAAGCTTTCTTT. Its translation is CASSSRGWDMNTEAFF.

This clonotype occurred many times. The rearrangement uses TRBV30 and TRBJ1-5; TRBD1 matches at 9 bases. CDR1 GTSNPN and CDR2 SVGIG come from the germline V gene (reference sequence). Unmatched junction bases numbered 6, after V lost 2 bases and J lost 4 bases. This CDR3 is built from 15 residues. CDR3 loop: CAWSNGQGWNQPQHF. CDR3 DNA: TGTGCCTGGAGTAACGGACAGGGGTGGAATCAGCCCCAGCATTTT.

This clonotype was observed a handful of times. V is TRBV20-1 and J is TRBJ2-2, with 8 positions matching TRBD2. Looked up from germline, CDR1 is DFQATT and CDR2 is SNEGSKA (reference sequence). V was clipped by 4 bases and J by 4 bases; unmatched bases: 5. This CDR3 contains 14 residues. The CDR3 DNA reads as TGCAGTGCTAATCGGGAGGGCCCCACCGGGGAGCTGTTTTTT. Translated, it gives CSANREGPTGELFF.

This clonotype was recorded many times. The chain joins TRBV27 to TRBJ2-3; the D gene is possibly TRBD2 (6 bases). The CDR3 is 17 amino acids. V shed 6 bases and J shed 2 bases, with 21 bases lying between them. Germline V gives CDR1 MNHEY, CDR2 SMNVEV (reference sequence). CDR3 protein: CASRTFLASEITDTQYF. The CDR3 coding sequence is TGTGCCAGCAGAACATTCCTAGCGTCGGAAATCACAGATACGCAGTATTTT.

As concerns this clonotype: A read error may account for a junction end that differs from germline. The chain couples TRBV2 to TRBJ2-3; D unclear. The CDR3 totals 15 residues. Germline values: CDR1 SNHLY, CDR2 FYNNEI. The CDR3 DNA reads as TGTGCCAGAAGTGTGGACGCAGCTAGCACAGATACGCAGTATTTT. Translated, it gives CARSVDAASTDTQYF.

The V gene is TRBV7-9, the J gene TRBJ1-5, with D tentatively TRBD1 (6 bases). There are 15 residues in the CDR3. Trimming took 4 bases from V and 15 from J, leaving 25 bases between them. CDR1 is SEHNR and CDR2 is FQNEAQ in the germline V gene (reference sequence). The CDR3 DNA is TGTGCCAGCAGCTCTCGCCTTCCCGGGACTCCCAGGGGGCATTTT. Translated: CASSSRLPGTPRGHF.

This clonotype was picked up a small number of times. The genes are TRBV10-3 and TRBJ1-5; 7 bases match TRBD1. The germline gives CDR1 ENHRY, CDR2 SYGVKD. With V trimmed by 0 bases and J by 4 bases, 3 bases remained unmatched. The CDR3 has 15 residues. The CDR3 nucleotides read TGTGCCATCAGTGAGTCCGACAGGGAGAATCAGCCCCAGCATTTT. It specifies CAISESDRENQPQHF.

This chain connects TRBV20-1 to TRBJ2-3; 10 bases are shared with TRBD2. The J segment lost 6 bases and the V segment lost 6 bases, leaving 9 bases of the junction unmatched. CDR3 length: 14 residues. Germline-derived CDR1 and CDR2 are DFQATT and SNEGSKA (reference sequence). The CDR3 reads CSAIKREGTDTQYF. DNA for the CDR3: TGCAGTGCGATAAAGCGGGAGGGGACTGATACGCAGTATTTT.

CDR3 sequence reads: CASSLGNTGANVLTF. In nucleotides, the CDR3 is TGCGCCAGCAGCTTGGGTAATACTGGGGCCAACGTCCTGACTTTC. V usage is TRBV5-1 and J usage is TRBJ2-6; D uncertain. Germline V gene lookup returns CDR1 SGHRS and CDR2 YFSETQ. CDR3 length: 15 amino acids. The V end was cut by 0 bases, the J end by 2 bases, with 6 bases between.

This clonotype has a count of ten or more. The V gene is TRBV30, the J gene TRBJ2-7; TRBD1 agrees at 7 bases. From germline, CDR1 is GTSNPN and CDR2 SVGIG (reference sequence). This CDR3 is 12 amino acids long. V was pared by 7 bases and J by 2 bases, with 5 bases of the junction left unmatched. The CDR3 reads CASQGITYEQYF. CDR3 bases: TGTGCCTCACAGGGGATCACCTACGAGCAGTACTTC.

This sequence joins TRBV12-3 or TRBV12-4 and TRBJ1-2; TRBD1 might be the D (5 bases). V was clipped by 7 bases and J by 6 bases, with 21 bases between them. CDR3 size: 15 residues. The DNA for the CDR3 is TGTGCCAGCACGGCGGGGAAGGGGCGCTCAGATGGCTACACCTTC. Encoded protein: CASTAGKGRSDGYTF.

This clonotype showed up just a few times. V is TRBV10-3 and J is TRBJ2-7; D is uncertain. The CDR3 consists of 9 residues. The V end lost 7 bases, the J end lost 7 bases, and 5 bases lay between the germline ends. Per germline, CDR1 ENHRY and CDR2 SYGVKD. As DNA, the CDR3 is TGTGCCATCACCCCAGAGCAGTACGTC. Translating it yields CAITPEQYV.

This chain joins TRBV2 and TRBJ2-7; 7 bases align to TRBD2. The CDR3 runs to 17 residues. CDR1 and CDR2 (germline): SNHLY, FYNNEI. V was pared by 4 bases and J by 6 bases, with 18 bases of the junction left unmatched. This chain's CDR3 is CASSGRLGLTRSGEQYF. The CDR3 DNA follows: TGTGCCAGCAGTGGCCGCTTGGGACTAACCCGCTCGGGCGAGCAGTACTTC.

This clonotype was detected only a few times. This chain uses TRBV28 with TRBJ1-5; D gene ambiguous. V lost 11 bases and J lost 4, with 12 bases in between. Looked up from germline, CDR1 is MDHEN and CDR2 is SYDVKM. This CDR3 is 12 amino acids long. The CDR3 DNA follows: TGTGCCGGCACGTCAGCTAATCAGCCCCAGCATTTT. It encodes CAGTSANQPQHF.

Only a few counts were recorded for this clonotype. This could be a read error, since a much larger clone is one nucleotide away. The rearrangement uses TRBV2 and TRBJ2-1; D possibly corresponds to TRBD1 (12 bases). This CDR3 contains 19 residues. Germline V lookup: CDR1 SNHLY, CDR2 FYNNEI. Trimming cost V 6 bases and J 9 bases, with 33 bases left between them. Here the CDR3 reads CASRGTGGAASGGYGEQFF. The CDR3 DNA reads as TGTGCCAGCAGGGGGACAGGGGGCGCGGCTAGCGGGGGGTACGGTGAGCAGTTCTTC.

The chain employs TRBV12-3 or TRBV12-4 and TRBJ2-1, with TRBD1 matching over 7 bases. This CDR3 is built from 16 residues. The trim removed 2 bases at V and 6 bases at J, leaving 10 bases unmatched. CDR3 in DNA: TGTGCCAGCAGTTTATCGTCGAGCGAGGGGGCCAATGAGCAGTTCTTC. Residues: CASSLSSSEGANEQFF.